One and the same sample provided the 23 T cell receptor beta chains below, sequenced in a study of blood T cell repertoires in COVID-19. Using immunoSEQ multiplex PCR, the repertoire was profiled, and TCRdb retains in-frame clones only, with some absent. The sample lists 150,000 to 200,000 clones; around four fifths were seen once. Sequencing used peripheral blood. The receptors originated from an older man with acute or convalescent COVID-19.

The CDR3 reads CASSLGQNNQPQHF. CDR3 DNA sequence: TGTGCCAGCAGCCTCGGACAGAACAATCAGCCCCAGCATTTT. The rearrangement uses TRBV9 and TRBJ1-5; weak D call: TRBD1 (6 bases). V lost 4 bases and J lost 3, with 11 bases in between. The CDR3 spans 14 residues. Germline values: CDR1 SGDLS, CDR2 YYNGEE.

The chain couples TRBV6-5 to TRBJ2-7; tentatively, D is TRBD2 (7 bases). CDR3 length: 14 amino acids. The V end was cut by 10 bases, the J end by 6 bases, with 22 bases between. Looked up from germline, CDR1 is MNHEY and CDR2 is SVGAGI. The CDR3 bases are TGTGCCACCGGGCGGGGGCGGGGGCAAGGCGAGCAGTACTTC. Protein: CATGRGRGQGEQYF.

This clone showed up just a few times. The CDR3 sequence: CASSDGVNTEAFF. The DNA of the CDR3 is TGTGCCAGCAGTGACGGAGTGAACACTGAAGCTTTCTTT. The gene calls are TRBV6-4 and TRBJ1-1; no firm D call. Germline lookup yields CDR1 MRHNA and CDR2 SNTAGT. Trimming left V 2 bases short and J 0 bases short, with 4 bases between. CDR3 length equals 13 residues.

V gene TRBV18 combines with J gene TRBJ1-2, with a possible D match to TRBD1 (5 bases). CDR1 KGHSH and CDR2 LQKENI come from the germline V gene. The CDR3 spans 16 residues. The V end lost 5 bases, the J end lost 0 bases, and 16 bases lay between the germline ends. CDR3 sequence reads: CASSITGQNANYGYTF. DNA of the CDR3: TGTGCCAGCTCAATTACAGGACAAAATGCTAACTATGGCTACACCTTC.

This clone was detected a few times. This chain uses TRBV28 with TRBJ1-2; TRBD1 might be the D (6 bases). Per germline, CDR1 MDHEN and CDR2 SYDVKM. V was shortened by 4 bases and J by 5 bases, with 11 bases between the two germline ends. The CDR3 extends over 13 amino acids. The CDR3 nucleotides read TGTGCCAGCAGTTCAGGGGTACGGTATGGCTACACCTTC. Translation gives CASSSGVRYGYTF.

This sequence joins TRBV28 and TRBJ1-6; 9 bases are a match to TRBD1. Germline values: CDR1 MDHEN, CDR2 SYDVKM. The V and J ends lost 7 bases and 5 bases, in that order; junction bases with no gene match: 12. This CDR3 has 17 residues. In nucleotides, the CDR3 is TGTGCCAGCACGTCGACGGGACAGGGCTTCCATAATTCACCCCTCCACTTT. This sequence encodes CASTSTGQGFHNSPLHF.

The V gene is TRBV14, the J gene TRBJ2-1; D perhaps matches TRBD2 (5 bases). Trimming removed 3 bases at V and 4 bases at J, with 19 bases between. The length of the CDR3 is 17 residues. CDR1 is SGHDN and CDR2 is FVKESK in the germline V gene. CDR3 nucleotides: TGTGCCAGCAGCCAGCTTCGGGATCTAACTACGTACAATGAGCAGTTCTTC. Protein product: CASSQLRDLTTYNEQFF. The entire variable domain, with the rest obtained from reference TRBV14 and TRBJ2-1, is as follows: EAGVTQFPSHSVIEKGQTVTLRCDPISGHDNLYWYRRVMGKEIKFLLHFVKESKQDESGMPNNRFLAERTGGTYSTLKVQPAELEDSGVYFCASSQLRDLTTYNEQFFGPGTRLTVL.

This clone was found many times. The J gene is TRBJ2-1, the V gene TRBV10-2; TRBD2 might be the D (6 bases). V was pared by 2 bases and J by 6 bases, with 11 bases between. The CDR3 length is 14 residues. CDR1 and CDR2 from the germline V gene are WSHSY and SAAADI. Here the CDR3 DNA reads TGCGCCAGCAGTGAGCCGGGACTCCTCAATGAGCAGTTCTTC. It yields the protein CASSEPGLLNEQFF.

The gene calls are TRBV5-4 and TRBJ2-7; 11 nucleotides match TRBD2. The J segment lost 5 bases and the V segment lost 0 bases, leaving 4 bases of the junction unmatched. The germline V gene has CDR1 SGHNT and CDR2 YYREEE (reference sequence). The CDR3 is 15 residues long. The chain's CDR3 is CASSLASGGRHEQYF. CDR3 nucleotide sequence: TGTGCCAGCAGCTTGGCTAGCGGGGGGCGCCACGAGCAGTACTTC. Complete variable domain (other parts from reference TRBV5-4 and TRBJ2-7): ETGVTQSPTHLIKTRGQQVTLRCSSQSGHNTVSWYQQALGQGPQFIFQYYREEENGRGNFPPRFSGLQFPNYSSELNVNALELDDSALYLCASSLASGGRHEQYFGPGTRLTVT.

This clone showed up just once. The J gene is TRBJ1-5, the V gene TRBV12-3 or TRBV12-4; D gene unclear. This CDR3 spans 12 amino acids. Trimming removed 3 bases at V and 11 bases at J, with 11 bases between. Here the CDR3 reads CASSFATEAQHF. The CDR3 nucleotides read TGTGCCAGCAGTTTTGCAACGGAGGCCCAGCATTTT.

The V gene is TRBV19, the J gene TRBJ2-7; TRBD1 might be the D (6 bases). V was pared by 1 base and J by 0 bases, with 16 bases between. Germline V lookup: CDR1 LNHDA, CDR2 SQIVND (reference sequence). This CDR3 has 17 amino acids. CDR3 in DNA: TGTGCCAGTAGTATAGGGAGTGGGGGCGACTCCTCCTACGAGCAGTACTTC. Its protein product is CASSIGSGGDSSYEQYF.

J is TRBJ2-1 and V is TRBV6-5; the D is unclear. Trimming removed 6 bases from V and 6 bases from J, with 6 bases in between. Germline V gene lookup returns CDR1 MNHEY and CDR2 SVGAGI. The CDR3 sequence is 11 residues long. The CDR3 DNA sequence: TGTGCCAGCAGCCTATTCAATGAGCAGTTCTTC. It encodes CASSLFNEQFF.

The V gene is TRBV28, the J gene TRBJ1-5; D might be TRBD1 (6 bases). Per germline, CDR1 MDHEN and CDR2 SYDVKM. The CDR3 loop spans 16 amino acids. Trimming took 4 bases from V and 4 from J, leaving 17 bases between them. The CDR3 coding sequence is TGTGCCAGCAGTTCCGGGGGGCAGCTTTATAATCAGCCCCAGCATTTT. Amino acid sequence: CASSSGGQLYNQPQHF. Complete variable domain (other parts from reference TRBV28 and TRBJ1-5): DVKVTQSSRYLVKRTGEKVFLECVQDMDHENMFWYRQDPGLGLRLIYFSYDVKMKEKGDIPEGYSVSREKKERFSLILESASTNQTSMYLCASSSGGQLYNQPQHFGDGTRLSIL.

The rearrangement uses TRBV11-3 and TRBJ2-1; 10 bases match TRBD2. Germline assignment: CDR1 SGHNT and CDR2 YENEEA. The CDR3 sequence is 17 residues long. V lost 4 bases to trimming and J lost 6 bases; unmatched junction nucleotides: 12. CDR3 DNA: TGTGCCAGCAGCTCTAGGCACCTAGCGGGAGTCTCCAATGAGCAGTTCTTC. It codes for CASSSRHLAGVSNEQFF. The variable domain in full, with the rest retrieved from reference TRBV11-3 and TRBJ2-1, is EAGVVQSPRYKIIEKKQPVAFWCNPISGHNTLYWYLQNLGQGPELLIRYENEEAVDDSQLPKDRFSAERLKGVDSTLKIQPAELGDSAVYLCASSSRHLAGVSNEQFFGPGTRLTVL.

The V call is TRBV2, the J call TRBJ1-4; D possibly corresponds to TRBD1 (6 bases). The CDR3 sequence is 14 residues long. With 4 bases removed from V and 7 bases from J, the gap between germline ends came to 13 bases. Per the germline V gene, CDR1 is SNHLY and CDR2 is FYNNEI. For the CDR3, the DNA is TGTGCCAGCAGTGCACAGGCCAGGGGTGAAAAACTGTTTTTT. It translates to CASSAQARGEKLFF.

The chain recombines TRBV24-1 with TRBJ2-1; no definite D call. V was pared by 4 bases and J by 5 bases, with 14 bases between. The V gene's germline CDR1 is KGHDR and CDR2 SFDVKD. CDR3 length: 15 residues. The CDR3 here is CATSDPTTGNNEQFF. The CDR3 nucleotides read TGTGCCACCAGTGACCCAACGACTGGAAACAATGAGCAGTTCTTC.

The chain has TRBV25-1 and TRBJ2-1; 9 positions agree with TRBD2. The trim removed 5 bases at V and 6 bases at J, leaving 5 bases unmatched. There are 14 residues in the CDR3. Germline assignment: CDR1 MGHDK and CDR2 SYGVNS. CDR3 nucleotides: TGTGCCAGCAGTTATCTAGCGGGATCCAATGAGCAGTTCTTC. This translates into CASSYLAGSNEQFF.

This clone was detected many times. V gene TRBV13 combines with J gene TRBJ2-7; D is uncertain. CDR3 size: 14 residues. V was pared by 3 bases and J by 7 bases, with 16 bases between. The germline gives CDR1 PRHDT, CDR2 FYEKMQ (reference sequence). CDR3: CASSLLVYTSEQYF. For the CDR3, the DNA is TGTGCCAGCAGCTTGCTCGTTTATACGAGTGAGCAGTACTTC. The variable domain in full, completed from reference TRBV13 and TRBJ2-7, reads AAGVIQSPRHLIKEKRETATLKCYPIPRHDTVYWYQQGPGQDPQFLISFYEKMQSDKGSIPDRFSAQQFSDYHSELNMSSLELGDSALYFCASSLLVYTSEQYFGPGTRLTVT.

The rearrangement uses TRBV5-1 and TRBJ1-1, with TRBD1 matching 10 bases. The V segment lost 4 bases and the J segment 4 bases; nucleotides outside the gene matches: 13. There are 17 residues in the CDR3. Per the germline V gene, CDR1 is SGHRS and CDR2 is YFSETQ. As DNA, the CDR3 is TGCGCCAGCAGCCATTCCGGGACAGGGGTTGTAGGCACTGAAGCTTTCTTT. Translation gives CASSHSGTGVVGTEAFF.

This clone was seen a handful of times. The V call is TRBV2, the J call TRBJ1-4; 7 nucleotides line up with TRBD1. The V and J ends lost 0 bases and 3 bases, in that order; junction bases with no gene match: 4. This CDR3 has 16 amino acids. CDR1 is SNHLY, CDR2 FYNNEI, per germline. The DNA for the CDR3 is TGTGCCAGCAGTGAAGCGTTCGGACAGGCTAATGAAAAACTGTTTTTT. Protein product: CASSEAFGQANEKLFF.

This chain links TRBV19 with TRBJ1-1, with a possible D match to TRBD1 (5 bases). The CDR3 is made up of 13 amino acids. V lost 4 bases, J lost 0 bases, and 6 bases lay in between. The germline CDR1 and CDR2 sequences are LNHDA and SQIVND (reference sequence). In DNA form, the CDR3 reads TGTGCCAGTAGTACGACAGTGAACACTGAAGCTTTCTTT. The encoded protein is CASSTTVNTEAFF.

This chain joins TRBV21-1 and TRBJ2-7; no DNA check was done on the table's D call, TRBD1. TRBV21-1 is a pseudogene segment. This CDR3 contains 17 residues. CDR3 loop: CASSPKGVQDINYEQYF. The CDR3 DNA sequence: TGTGCCAGCAGCCCTAAAGGGGTGCAGGACATAAACTACGAGCAGTACTTC.

This rearrangement joins TRBV7-3 to TRBJ2-1; 9 nucleotides align to TRBD2. The length of the CDR3 is 15 residues. The germline V gene encodes CDR1 SGHTA and CDR2 FQGTGA. Unmatched junction bases numbered 7, after V lost 1 base and J lost 9 bases. The CDR3 is CASSLKAGGPGEQFF. The DNA of the CDR3 is TGTGCCAGCAGCTTAAAGGCGGGAGGGCCTGGTGAGCAGTTCTTC. Full variable domain (rest looked up from reference TRBV7-3 and TRBJ2-1): GAGVSQTPSNKVTEKGKYVELRCDPISGHTALYWYRQSLGQGPEFLIYFQGTGAADDSGLPNDRFFAVRPEGSVSTLKIQRTERGDSAVYLCASSLKAGGPGEQFFGPGTRLTVL.